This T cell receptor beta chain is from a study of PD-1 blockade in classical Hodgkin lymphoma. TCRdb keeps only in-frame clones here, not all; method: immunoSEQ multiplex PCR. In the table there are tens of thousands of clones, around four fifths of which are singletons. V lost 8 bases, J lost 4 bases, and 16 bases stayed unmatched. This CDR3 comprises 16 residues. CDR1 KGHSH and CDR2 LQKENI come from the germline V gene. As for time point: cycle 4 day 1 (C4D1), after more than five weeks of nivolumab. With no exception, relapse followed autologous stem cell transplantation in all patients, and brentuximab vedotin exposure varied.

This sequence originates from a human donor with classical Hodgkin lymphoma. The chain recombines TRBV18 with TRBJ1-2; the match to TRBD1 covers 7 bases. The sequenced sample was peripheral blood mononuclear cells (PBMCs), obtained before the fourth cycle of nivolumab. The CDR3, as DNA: TGTGCCAGCCAAAATATCGACAGGGCGGTTGGCTATGGCTACACCTTC. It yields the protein CASQNIDRAVGYGYTF.